Reported below is one T cell receptor beta chain. The antigen remains undetermined. CDR3 length equals 16 residues. Germline CDR1 reads MGHRA; CDR2 reads YSYEKL. J gave up 0 bases and V 4 bases, and 6 bases lay outside the gene matches. The data are from a study of PD-L1 blockade in urothelial cancer. The overall study: Earlier, patients had received 0 to 3 chemotherapy regimens.

The data were produced by immunoSEQ multiplex PCR, yet TCRdb's version contains in-frame clones alone and is incomplete. The table records approximately 94,000 clones, about nine tenths of them present only once. Whole-study findings and limits: It was durable-benefit patients whose tumor-associated blood clones expanded more at 3 weeks.

Specified time point: pretreatment peripheral blood. The sequencing here drew on PBMCs, taken around atezolizumab (anti-PD-L1) treatment. This TCR was recovered from a man aged 55 to 70 with urothelial cancer. This chain connects TRBV4-1 to TRBJ1-1; 9 bases fit TRBD1. In DNA, the CDR3 is TGCGCCAGCAGCCCTGGGACAGGGACCCTGAACACTGAAGCTTTCTTT. Translation: CASSPGTGTLNTEAFF.